Shown below are 16 T cell receptor beta chains from a single sample sequenced in a study of blood T cell repertoires in COVID-19 (dated by TCRdb to between 2020 and 2021). Libraries were made using the immunoSEQ multiplex PCR assay. This immuneACCESS table, as held by TCRdb, lists in-frame sequences with V and J called but not all clones. Of the missing ones, under half trace to an unresolved V gene in checked studies; the others have no known cause. This sample is represented by roughly 290,000 clones; 89% of them were singletons. The biggest ten clones account for around 1.7% of the sample. The specimen was PBMCs or T cells enriched from blood (not recorded which). The source of these receptors is a woman aged 40 to 55 who had recovered from COVID-19.

The chain couples TRBV29-1 to TRBJ1-5; perhaps TRBD1 as D (5 bases). CDR3 length equals 13 residues. The V and J ends lost 0 bases and 6 bases respectively, with 9 bases between them. Looked up from germline, CDR1 is SQVTM and CDR2 is ANQGSEA. Written as DNA, the CDR3 is TGCAGCGTTGAAGACAGGGCCGGTCAGCCCCAGCATTTT. Translation: CSVEDRAGQPQHF.

This chain connects TRBV7-2 to TRBJ2-7, with TRBD1 matching over 10 bases. Germline V gene lookup returns CDR1 SGHTA and CDR2 FQGNSA. The ends lost 7 bases at V and 9 bases at J; junction bases unmatched: 9. The CDR3 is made up of 13 amino acids. CDR3 in amino acids: CASTPGTGVRQYF. CDR3 DNA: TGTGCCAGCACTCCCGGGACAGGGGTCCGGCAGTACTTC.

The J gene is TRBJ1-1, the V gene TRBV11-1; tentative D call: TRBD1 (5 bases). Trimming removed 1 base from V and 5 bases from J, with 8 bases in between. Germline V gives CDR1 SGHAT, CDR2 FQDESV (reference sequence). The CDR3 covers 13 residues. The chain's CDR3 is CASSLGAGTEAFF. The CDR3 region has the DNA TGTGCCAGCAGCTTAGGGGCAGGGACTGAAGCTTTCTTT.

The chain has TRBV9 and TRBJ2-1, with D possibly TRBD2 on 6 matching bases. The V end lost 0 bases, the J end lost 3 bases, and 10 bases lay between the germline ends. This CDR3 contains 15 residues. Germline V CDR1 and CDR2: SGDLS, YYNGEE. Here the CDR3 DNA reads TGTGCCAGCAGCGTAGCGGCGGGAATCTACAATGAGCAGTTCTTC. Amino acids: CASSVAAGIYNEQFF.

V usage is TRBV19 and J usage is TRBJ2-1, with 11 positions matching TRBD2. The CDR3 has 16 amino acids. J gave up 8 bases and V 4 bases, and 10 bases lay outside the gene matches. CDR1 is LNHDA and CDR2 is SQIVND in the germline V gene (reference sequence). The CDR3 DNA reads as TGTGCCAGTAGTAACCCCCCACTAGCGGGAGAAGATGAGCAGTTCTTC. Its protein is CASSNPPLAGEDEQFF.

The rearrangement joins TRBV19 to TRBJ1-5; TRBD1 might be the D (5 bases). Germline CDR1 is LNHDA and CDR2 is SQIVND (reference sequence). Deletions cut 4 bases from V and 4 bases from J, with 17 bases between. The CDR3 consists of 16 residues. CDR3 nucleotides: TGTGCCAGTAGTACCGCCGTGGGGGGATGGAATCAGCCCCAGCATTTT. It encodes CASSTAVGGWNQPQHF.

The CDR3 region has the DNA TGCGCCAGCAGCGAAGGGGGCCAGCCTAACTATGGCTACACCTTC. Protein sequence: CASSEGGQPNYGYTF. The chain combines TRBV4-3 with TRBJ1-2; 7 bases match TRBD1. Germline values: CDR1 LGHNA, CDR2 YSLEER. Losses at the gene ends were 5 bases for V and 0 bases for J; bases not matched to a gene: 6. This CDR3 has 15 amino acids.

The chain recombines TRBV27 with TRBJ2-2; perhaps TRBD1 as D (6 bases). V gave up 3 bases and J gave up 0 bases, with 17 bases separating them. The CDR3 sequence is 18 residues long. Looked up from germline, CDR1 is MNHEY and CDR2 is SMNVEV (reference sequence). CDR3 coding DNA: TGTGCCAGCAGTTTGCGGGCCCCCGGGACAACGAACACCGGGGAGCTGTTTTTT. Translated, it gives CASSLRAPGTTNTGELFF.

V is TRBV29-1 and J is TRBJ1-2; TRBD1 agrees at 7 bases. Germline CDR1 reads SQVTM; CDR2 reads ANQGSEA. The CDR3 sequence is 11 residues long. The junction had 5 bases not matched to a gene; V was cut back by 8 bases and J by 5 bases. CDR3 residues: CSSGDSYGYTF. DNA of the CDR3: TGCAGCTCCGGGGACAGTTATGGCTACACCTTC.

The J gene is TRBJ2-7, the V gene TRBV3-1 (or the pseudogene TRBV3-2); D gene uncertain. V lost 0 bases to trimming and J lost 5 bases, with 11 bases between them. Germline loops: CDR1 LGHDT, CDR2 YNNKEL (reference sequence). The CDR3 length is 14 residues. CDR3 bases: TGTGCCAGCAGCCAAGATCTGATTCGCGACGAGCAGTACTTC. This sequence encodes CASSQDLIRDEQYF.

V and J are TRBV19 and TRBJ2-1, with 8 positions matching TRBD1. From germline, CDR1 is LNHDA and CDR2 SQIVND (reference sequence). Losses at the gene ends were 4 bases for V and 5 bases for J; bases not matched to a gene: 4. The CDR3 length is 14 residues. The CDR3 region has the DNA TGTGCCAGTAGTAGAGACAGGGGTGACAATGAGCAGTTCTTC. This translates into CASSRDRGDNEQFF.

The chain links TRBV11-2 to TRBJ1-1, with unresolved D. V lost 5 bases and J lost 1, with 17 bases in between. This CDR3 contains 16 residues. Germline lookup yields CDR1 SGHAT and CDR2 FQNNGV. The chain's CDR3 is CASSPYRRITNTEAFF. The CDR3 DNA reads as TGTGCCAGCAGCCCTTATCGGCGGATTACGAACACTGAAGCTTTCTTT.

J is TRBJ2-7 and V is TRBV14, with 10 bases aligning to TRBD2. Looked up from germline, CDR1 is SGHDN and CDR2 is FVKESK. This CDR3 is 15 amino acids long. Trimming cost V 4 bases and J 0 bases; bases outside gene matches: 3. CDR3 protein: CASSRASGSSYEQYF. In DNA, the CDR3 is TGTGCCAGCAGCCGAGCTAGCGGGAGCTCCTACGAGCAGTACTTC.

V and J are TRBV19 and TRBJ1-5, with no clear D. Germline lookup yields CDR1 LNHDA and CDR2 SQIVND (reference sequence). The CDR3 has 15 residues. Trimming left V 5 bases short and J 2 bases short, with 13 bases between. CDR3: CASSSQPVGNQPQHF. The CDR3 coding sequence is TGTGCCAGTAGTTCACAGCCTGTGGGCAATCAGCCCCAGCATTTT.

The chain links TRBV5-1 to TRBJ1-1, with no clear D. CDR1 and CDR2 from the germline V gene are SGHRS and YFSETQ. Trimming removed 2 bases from V and 5 bases from J, with 19 bases in between. CDR3 size: 16 residues. The CDR3 DNA is TGCGCCAGCAGCTTCTCAGTGTCGGGGTCGGGGACTGAAGCTTTCTTT. Its protein is CASSFSVSGSGTEAFF.

The chain recombines TRBV7-6 with TRBJ2-2; 7 bases line up with TRBD1. CDR3 length equals 16 residues. Germline V gene data show CDR1 as SGHVS and CDR2 as FNYEAQ. Trimming took 3 bases from V and 6 from J; bases not matched to a gene: 10. Here the CDR3 DNA reads TGTGCCAGCAGCTTTAGAACAGGGGATGGGTCCGGGGAGCTGTTTTTT. The encoded protein is CASSFRTGDGSGELFF. Drawing the rest from reference TRBV7-6 and TRBJ2-2, the complete variable domain is GAGVSQSPRYKVTKRGQDVALRCDPISGHVSLYWYRQALGQGPEFLTYFNYEAQQDKSGLPNDRFSAERPEGSISTLTIQRTEQRDSAMYRCASSFRTGDGSGELFFGEGSRLTVL.